The rows below give T cell receptor beta chains drawn from one sample of a study of cytomegalovirus exposure and HLA in healthy donors. The method was immunoSEQ multiplex PCR; TCRdb's version includes in-frame clones alone and lacks a portion of them. The data hold roughly 200,000 clones, with about 80% observed a single time. The specimen sequenced was PBMCs. The receptors were gathered from a woman aged 25-40 years in good health and CMV-seronegative. Each CDR3 is given with its conserved first and last residue. Fields, in order: J gene, D gene, CDR3 length, V gene, clone size, CDR3 protein, CDR3 DNA. D genes are given only for firm matches. A row's size may be missing; if present it is once, few, many or a size class.

TRBJ2-3,TRBD1,13,TRBV6-1,-,CASSIDRDFTQYF,TGTGCCAGCAGTATCGACAGGGATTTCACGCAGTATTTT
TRBJ1-4,TRBD1,13,TRBV2,-,CASRRTGAEKLFF,TGTGCCAGCAGGAGGACAGGGGCTGAAAAACTGTTTTTT
TRBJ1-1,-,11,TRBV29-1,-,CIAAENTEAFF,TGCATTGCAGCGGAAAACACTGAAGCTTTCTTT
TRBJ2-7,TRBD2,16,TRBV5-4,once,CASSFTGGRFSYEQYF,TGTGCCAGCAGCTTTACGGGCGGGAGGTTTTCCTACGAGCAGTACTTC
TRBJ2-5,TRBD2,20,TRBV15,once,CATSRDLKFAGGLGAETQYF,TGTGCCACCAGCAGAGATCTAAAGTTCGCGGGGGGGCTCGGGGCAGAGACCCAGTACTTC
TRBJ2-3,-,17,TRBV5-6,-,CASSVWFSGSGTDTQYF,TGTGCCAGCAGCGTTTGGTTTAGCGGTTCTGGCACAGATACGCAGTATTTT
TRBJ2-3,-,15,TRBV6-4,-,CASSESGSGTDTQYF,TGTGCCAGCAGTGAGTCGGGGTCTGGGACAGATACGCAGTATTTT
TRBJ1-5,-,12,TRBV29-1,-,CSVGGYNQPQHF,TGCAGCGTTGGAGGGTATAATCAGCCCCAGCATTTT
TRBJ2-1,-,12,TRBV5-1,-,CASSLIRNEQFF,TGCGCCAGCAGCTTAATCCGGAATGAGCAGTTCTTC
TRBJ2-1,TRBD1,14,TRBV7-9,few,CASSSRSGGNEQFF,TGTGCCAGCAGCTCGCGGTCAGGGGGCAATGAGCAGTTCTTC
TRBJ1-2,-,13,TRBV27,-,CASRPGVGNGYTF,TGTGCCAGCAGACCGGGGGTAGGGAATGGCTACACCTTC
TRBJ2-1,-,13,TRBV30,-,CAWSFNTYNEQFF,TGTGCCTGGAGTTTTAACACCTACAATGAGCAGTTCTTC
TRBJ2-3,-,12,TRBV30,-,CAWSVSADTQYF,TGTGCCTGGAGCGTTTCGGCAGATACGCAGTATTTT
TRBJ1-1,TRBD1,15,TRBV4-3,few,CASSQTDRDHFEAFF,TGCGCCAGCAGCCAGACGGACAGGGACCACTTTGAAGCTTTCTTT
TRBJ1-2,-,16,TRBV6-1,-,CASSEIRTLPNYGYTF,TGTGCCAGCAGTGAAATTAGGACACTACCTAACTATGGCTACACCTTC
TRBJ2-1,-,16,TRBV9,-,CASSHTRGSSYNEQFF,TGTGCCAGCAGCCATACCCGGGGGAGCTCCTACAATGAGCAGTTCTTC
TRBJ2-1,TRBD2,14,TRBV6-6,-,CASGPGGGINEQFF,TGTGCCAGCGGCCCGGGAGGGGGAATCAATGAGCAGTTCTTC
TRBJ2-4,-,16,TRBV15,-,CATSRDAGLAKNIQYF,TGTGCCACCAGCAGAGATGCAGGGCTGGCCAAAAACATTCAGTACTTC
TRBJ1-3,-,16,TRBV30,-,CAWNAGRLSSGNTIYF,TGTGCCTGGAATGCGGGACGGCTAAGCTCTGGAAACACCATATATTTT
TRBJ2-3,TRBD2,16,TRBV27,few,CASSLGAGGPTDTQYF,TGTGCCAGCAGTTTAGGAGCGGGGGGGCCCACAGATACGCAGTATTTT
TRBJ1-2,-,12,TRBV5-4,-,CASSFNRRGYTF,TGTGCCAGCAGCTTCAACAGGAGAGGCTACACCTTC
TRBJ1-1,TRBD1,15,TRBV9,-,CASSSGPGGHTEAFF,TGTGCCAGCAGCTCCGGCCCAGGGGGCCACACTGAAGCTTTCTTT
TRBJ2-7,-,13,TRBV18,few,CASSPASVYEQYF,TGTGCCAGCTCCCCGGCTAGCGTCTACGAGCAGTACTTC
TRBJ2-3,-,12,TRBV7-9,-,CASSLNKDTQYF,TGTGCCAGCAGCTTAAATAAAGATACGCAGTATTTT
TRBJ2-5,TRBD2,16,TRBV5-1,-,CASSLAGGTTQETQYF,TGCGCCAGCAGCTTGGCCGGAGGGACTACGCAAGAGACCCAGTACTTC
TRBJ1-2,TRBD1,13,TRBV7-6,-,CASSLGTDYGYTF,TGTGCCAGCAGCCTAGGGACAGATTATGGCTACACCTTC
TRBJ1-1,-,15,TRBV19,-,CASSARPRVGTEAFF,TGTGCCAGTAGTGCACGACCCAGGGTAGGCACTGAAGCTTTCTTT
TRBJ2-7,-,12,TRBV7-2,-,CASSWYRAEQYF,TGTGCCAGCAGCTGGTACAGGGCGGAGCAGTACTTC
TRBJ1-1,TRBD1,14,TRBV18,few,CASSQRDRNTEAFF,TGTGCCAGCTCACAACGGGACAGGAACACTGAAGCTTTCTTT
TRBJ2-5,TRBD1,15,TRBV6-6,few,CASSFPGQGTETQYF,TGTGCCAGCAGTTTCCCGGGACAGGGAACGGAGACCCAGTACTTC
TRBJ1-1,TRBD1,14,TRBV18,-,CASSIIQGAAEAFF,TGTGCCAGCTCAATCATACAGGGGGCTGCAGAAGCTTTCTTT
TRBJ1-2,-,14,TRBV6-1,-,CASTEQGAYAGYTF,TGTGCCAGCACGGAGCAGGGCGCCTATGCTGGCTACACCTTC
TRBJ1-1,-,13,TRBV7-7,-,CASSLVEGTEAFF,TGTGCTAGCAGCTTAGTAGAGGGCACTGAAGCTTTCTTT
TRBJ1-4,TRBD1,15,TRBV6-6,-,CASKKEGQANEKLFF,TGTGCCAGCAAAAAGGAAGGACAGGCTAATGAAAAACTGTTTTTT
TRBJ2-7,-,14,TRBV10-2,-,CASSESLPTYEQYF,TGCGCCAGCAGTGAGTCACTACCTACCTACGAGCAGTACTTC
TRBJ2-3,-,16,TRBV4-2,-,CASSQEPSTLADTQYF,TGTGCCAGCAGCCAAGAGCCGTCTACGTTGGCAGATACGCAGTATTTT
TRBJ2-7,TRBD2,16,TRBV7-6,-,CASSLGVSGGTYEQYF,TGTGCCAGCAGCTTAGGCGTAAGCGGGGGTACCTACGAGCAGTACTTC
TRBJ2-1,-,12,TRBV29-1,-,CSGRTGYNEQFF,TGCAGCGGCCGAACAGGATACAATGAGCAGTTCTTC
TRBJ1-1,TRBD1,13,TRBV9,-,CASSVGTGGEAFF,TGTGCCAGCAGCGTCGGGACAGGCGGTGAAGCTTTCTTT
TRBJ2-5,TRBD2,13,TRBV2,-,CASSGTSVETQYF,TGTGCCAGCAGTGGGACTAGCGTAGAGACCCAGTACTTC
TRBJ1-1,TRBD1,14,TRBV6-1,-,CASSADRGYTEAFF,TGTGCCAGCAGCGCTGACAGGGGGTACACTGAAGCTTTCTTT